The 32 T cell receptor beta chains given below trace back to one sample, sequenced in a study of cytomegalovirus exposure and HLA in healthy donors. Profiling relied on immunoSEQ multiplex PCR, and the TCRdb table lists in-frame clones only, not all of them. The table records 170,000 or so clones, around 82% of them present only once. Sequencing was carried out using PBMCs. All receptors come from a woman under 30 in good health and CMV-seropositive.

The chain couples TRBV4-1 to TRBJ2-3, with 11 bases aligning to TRBD1. The CDR3 is 15 residues long. Germline V gene lookup returns CDR1 MGHRA and CDR2 YSYEKL. Trimming cost V 4 bases and J 5 bases; bases outside gene matches: 5. CDR3 loop: CASSPPGQGEDTQYF. In nucleotides, the CDR3 is TGCGCCAGCAGCCCTCCGGGACAGGGGGAAGATACGCAGTATTTT.

This clone has a single count. The V gene is TRBV7-8, the J gene TRBJ1-5; D not resolved. Trimming removed 2 bases at V and 5 bases at J, with 13 bases between. The CDR3 length is 15 residues. Germline values: CDR1 SGHVS, CDR2 FQNEAQ. The CDR3 region has the DNA TGTGCCAGCAGCTTACGTCGGAGGGTGGATCAGCCCCAGCATTTT. Its protein is CASSLRRRVDQPQHF. The full variable domain, completed using reference TRBV7-8 and TRBJ1-5, is GAGVSQSPRYKVAKRGQDVALRCDPISGHVSLFWYQQALGQGPEFLTYFQNEAQLDKSGLPSDRFFAERPEGSVSTLKIQRTQQEDSAVYLCASSLRRRVDQPQHFGDGTRLSIL.

Turning to this clone: The junction does not match germline at one end; this may be a read error. V is TRBV18 and J is TRBJ2-7, with D perhaps matching TRBD2 (6 bases). CDR3 size: 13 residues. CDR1 and CDR2 from the germline V gene are KGHSH and LQKENI. The CDR3 region has the DNA TGTGCCAGCTCACCGGAATCAGCGGGTTTTCTCCACTTC. As protein: CASSPESAGFLHF. The variable domain in full, with the rest retrieved from reference TRBV18 and TRBJ2-7, is NAGVMQNPRHLVRRRGQEARLRCSPMKGHSHVYWYRQLPEEGLKFMVYLQKENIIDESGMPKERFSAEFPKEGPSILRIQQVVRGDSAAYFCASSPESAGFLHFGPGTRLTVT.

The rearrangement joins TRBV6-5 to TRBJ1-2; TRBD1 aligns across 7 bases. V shed 2 bases and J 6 bases; nucleotides not matched to a gene: 9. This CDR3 is built from 15 residues. From germline, CDR1 is MNHEY and CDR2 SVGAGI. In DNA form, the CDR3 reads TGTGCCAGCAGTTACCGGCCGGGAGGGGGCAATGGCTACACCTTC. It codes for CASSYRPGGGNGYTF.

This clone has at least ten counts. The rearrangement links TRBV13 to TRBJ2-3; D possibly corresponds to TRBD2 (5 bases). Germline V gene lookup returns CDR1 PRHDT and CDR2 FYEKMQ (reference sequence). This CDR3 has 13 amino acids. V was cut by 2 bases and J by 3 bases, with 6 bases left in between. CDR3 region: CASSLPGTDTQYF. The CDR3 DNA reads as TGTGCCAGCAGCTTACCGGGGACAGATACGCAGTATTTT. The whole variable domain, filled in from reference TRBV13 and TRBJ2-3, reads AAGVIQSPRHLIKEKRETATLKCYPIPRHDTVYWYQQGPGQDPQFLISFYEKMQSDKGSIPDRFSAQQFSDYHSELNMSSLELGDSALYFCASSLPGTDTQYFGPGTRLTVL.

The rearrangement joins TRBV10-3 to TRBJ1-1; 8 bases are shared with TRBD1. The CDR3 loop spans 13 amino acids. Germline V gene sequence: CDR1 ENHRY, CDR2 SYGVKD. Trimming took 11 bases from V and 5 from J; bases not matched to a gene: 10. The CDR3 DNA sequence: TGTGCCGCTAGGGACAGGCCGCTGACTGAAGCTTTCTTT. It encodes CAARDRPLTEAFF.

The V and J genes are TRBV29-1 and TRBJ1-5; D is possibly TRBD1 (5 bases). CDR1 is SQVTM and CDR2 is ANQGSEA in the germline V gene. The CDR3 spans 13 residues. V was trimmed by 3 bases and J by 6 bases, leaving 12 bases between them. The CDR3 sequence is CSVEGGKGQPQHF. CDR3 sequence (DNA): TGCAGCGTTGAGGGGGGGAAAGGTCAGCCCCAGCATTTT. Based on the CDR3 plus reference TRBV29-1 and TRBJ1-5, the full variable domain is SAVISQKPSRDICQRGTSLTIQCQVDSQVTMMFWYRQQPGQSLTLIATANQGSEATYESGFVIDKFPISRPNLTFSTLTVSNMSPEDSSIYLCSVEGGKGQPQHFGDGTRLSIL.

The chain is built from TRBV18 and TRBJ2-7; D remains ambiguous. Germline CDR1 KGHSH, CDR2 LQKENI. Trimming removed 2 bases at V and 5 bases at J, with 10 bases between. The length of the CDR3 is 13 residues. CDR3 bases: TGTGCCAGCTCACCAGCGCGAGGAGACGAGCAGTACTTC. Protein product: CASSPARGDEQYF.

This chain connects TRBV6-5 to TRBJ2-2; 8 bases align to TRBD2. The CDR3 consists of 15 residues. Germline V gene lookup returns CDR1 MNHEY and CDR2 SVGAGI. V was pared by 6 bases and J by 0 bases, with 3 bases of the junction left unmatched. This CDR3 reads CASSISGANTGELFF. The CDR3 DNA follows: TGTGCCAGCAGCATTAGCGGGGCGAACACCGGGGAGCTGTTTTTT.

The V call is TRBV27, the J call TRBJ2-7; no definite D call. The CDR3 runs to 14 residues. Germline V gene sequence: CDR1 MNHEY, CDR2 SMNVEV (reference sequence). V lost 1 base and J lost 0, with 7 bases in between. DNA of the CDR3: TGTGCCAGCAGTTTATACAGAAGCTCCTACGAGCAGTACTTC. As protein: CASSLYRSSYEQYF.

This clone has only one observation. The V call is TRBV6-1, the J call TRBJ1-5; tentative D call: TRBD1 (5 bases). Deletions cut 11 bases from V and 3 bases from J, with 14 bases between. The CDR3 is 13 amino acids. Germline CDR1 is MNHNS and CDR2 is SASEGT. The CDR3: CASAQGVNQPQHF. The CDR3 nucleotides are TGTGCCTCTGCCCAGGGCGTCAATCAGCCCCAGCATTTT.

In its sample, this clone was seen once. The chain recombines TRBV5-4 with TRBJ1-2; D is undetermined. Trimming cost V 2 bases and J 3 bases, with 14 bases left between them. The CDR3 is made up of 15 amino acids. Germline assignment: CDR1 SGHNT and CDR2 YYREEE (reference sequence). In DNA, the CDR3 is TGTGCCAGCAGCTTACGCCTAGGCGCGGACTATGGCTACACCTTC. Its translation is CASSLRLGADYGYTF.

The J gene is TRBJ1-2, the V gene TRBV7-9, with 7 bases matching TRBD1. Germline CDR1 and CDR2: SEHNR and FQNEAQ (reference sequence). This CDR3 is 12 amino acids long. The junction had 4 bases not matched to a gene; V was cut back by 8 bases and J by 4 bases. The DNA of the CDR3 is TGTGCCAGCGGGGACAGTGTCTATGGCTACACCTTC. Protein product: CASGDSVYGYTF.

The count of this clone is one. The J gene is TRBJ2-3, the V gene TRBV5-1, with a tentative D call TRBD1 (6 bases). V lost 7 bases and J 1 base, leaving 16 bases between the germline ends. There are 15 residues in the CDR3. Germline V gene sequence: CDR1 SGHRS, CDR2 YFSETQ. CDR3 residues: CASALGRGGTDTQYF. The DNA for the CDR3 is TGCGCCAGCGCCTTGGGCAGGGGTGGCACAGATACGCAGTATTTT.

The chain is built from TRBV5-1 and TRBJ1-1; 7 positions agree with TRBD1. V lost 3 bases, J lost 6 bases, and 11 bases stayed unmatched. CDR3 size: 15 residues. Germline V lookup: CDR1 SGHRS, CDR2 YFSETQ. CDR3 protein: CASSSALTGVAEAFF. The CDR3 coding sequence is TGCGCCAGCAGCTCCGCACTAACAGGGGTAGCTGAAGCTTTCTTT.

The chain employs TRBV10-3 and TRBJ2-1; perhaps TRBD2 as D (6 bases). V gave up 7 bases and J gave up 5 bases, with 12 bases separating them. In germline, CDR1 is ENHRY, CDR2 SYGVKD. This CDR3 comprises 13 residues. CDR3 nucleotide sequence: TGTGCCATCACTCCCGGACTAAACAATGAGCAGTTCTTC. Protein sequence: CAITPGLNNEQFF.

The chain links TRBV15 to TRBJ1-2; 11 bases map to TRBD1. There are 14 residues in the CDR3. The germline V gene encodes CDR1 LNHNV and CDR2 YYDKDF (reference sequence). Trimming removed 1 base from V and 6 bases from J; junction bases left unmatched: 1. The CDR3: CATSRGTGGDGYTF. CDR3 nucleotides: TGTGCCACCAGCAGAGGGACAGGGGGCGATGGCTACACCTTC. Looking up the rest from reference TRBV15 and TRBJ1-2 gives the full variable domain: DAMVIQNPRYQVTQFGKPVTLSCSQTLNHNVMYWYQQKSSQAPKLLFHYYDKDFNNEADTPDNFQSRRPNTSFCFLDIRSPGLGDTAMYLCATSRGTGGDGYTFGSGTRLTVV.

The chain carries TRBV18 and TRBJ2-7; the match to TRBD2 covers 9 bases. CDR1 KGHSH and CDR2 LQKENI come from the germline V gene. V shed 1 base, J shed 1 base, and the junction held 5 bases outside the gene matches. This CDR3 spans 16 amino acids. CDR3 bases: TGTGCCAGCTCACCACGACTAGCGGTTCCGTCCTACGAGCAGTACTTC. Its translation is CASSPRLAVPSYEQYF.

The chain couples TRBV2 to TRBJ2-3; weak D call: TRBD2 (7 bases). Germline V gene sequence: CDR1 SNHLY, CDR2 FYNNEI. The CDR3 contains 13 residues. CDR3 sequence: CARGRGHADTQYF. CDR3 DNA: TGTGCTCGCGGGCGGGGGCATGCAGATACGCAGTATTTT.

J is TRBJ1-6 and V is TRBV9, with D possibly being TRBD1 (5 bases). Per germline, CDR1 SGDLS and CDR2 YYNGEE. This CDR3 comprises 14 residues. V gave up 4 bases and J gave up 6 bases, with 11 bases separating them. The CDR3 DNA reads as TGTGCCAGCAGCCCGAGCAGGGCTAATTCACCCCTCCACTTT. It codes for CASSPSRANSPLHF.

In DNA, the CDR3 is TGTGCCAGCAGTGAAGTCCCGAGGCGGGGCCCCGAGGAGCAGTACTTC. This encodes CASSEVPRRGPEEQYF. The chain combines TRBV2 with TRBJ2-7, with TRBD2 as a possible D gene (6 bases). V shed 1 base and J shed 7 bases, with 20 bases lying between them. Germline CDR1 reads SNHLY; CDR2 reads FYNNEI. The CDR3 extends over 16 amino acids.

The chain is built from TRBV5-1 and TRBJ1-1, with D tentatively TRBD1 (6 bases). Per germline, CDR1 SGHRS and CDR2 YFSETQ. Deletions cut 2 bases from V and 2 bases from J, with 13 bases between. The length of the CDR3 is 15 residues. The CDR3 region is CASSFSTGKNTEAFF. CDR3 DNA: TGCGCCAGCAGCTTCTCGACAGGAAAAAACACTGAAGCTTTCTTT.

This rearrangement joins TRBV2 to TRBJ2-5; perhaps TRBD1 as D (5 bases). Trimming pared 4 bases from V and 6 bases from J, leaving 12 bases between. The CDR3 has 13 amino acids. Germline V lookup: CDR1 SNHLY, CDR2 FYNNEI. The CDR3 bases are TGTGCCAGCAGTGGGCAGGGATTTAAGACCCAGTACTTC. Translating gives CASSGQGFKTQYF.

This clone was seen a single time. The chain couples TRBV2 to TRBJ2-2; D possibly corresponds to TRBD1 (6 bases). Trimming shortened V by 7 bases and J by 4 bases, and 19 bases separated the two germline ends. The CDR3 loop spans 16 amino acids. CDR1 and CDR2 (germline): SNHLY, FYNNEI. The CDR3 sequence: CASKEPTGSSTGELFF. CDR3 in DNA: TGTGCCAGCAAGGAACCGACAGGATCGAGCACCGGGGAGCTGTTTTTT.

The V gene is TRBV6-5, the J gene TRBJ2-7, with D maybe TRBD1 (5 bases). Trimming shortened V by 2 bases and J by 3 bases, and 11 bases separated the two germline ends. Germline V gene sequence: CDR1 MNHEY, CDR2 SVGAGI. The CDR3 is made up of 14 amino acids. The CDR3, as DNA: TGTGCCAGCAGTTACACACAGGACGTCTACGAGCAGTACTTC. Protein product: CASSYTQDVYEQYF.

V and J are TRBV6-5 and TRBJ1-2, with D hard to call. The CDR3 runs 13 residues. V was pared by 0 bases and J by 2 bases, with 4 bases between. Germline V lookup: CDR1 MNHEY, CDR2 SVGAGI. The CDR3 DNA reads TGTGCCAGCAGTTACTCAACAAACTATGGCTACACCTTC. Residues: CASSYSTNYGYTF.

This chain connects TRBV7-8 to TRBJ1-2, with D possibly being TRBD1 (5 bases). CDR1 is SGHVS and CDR2 is FQNEAQ in the germline V gene. The CDR3 runs to 15 residues. Trimming took 2 bases from V and 2 from J, leaving 12 bases between them. The CDR3 reads CASSLIAGWNYGYTF. The CDR3 nucleotides are TGTGCCAGCAGCTTAATCGCAGGGTGGAACTATGGCTACACCTTC.

This clone was picked up a small number of times. This chain uses TRBV4-1 with TRBJ1-5; D gene uncertain. Trimming pared 7 bases from V and 4 bases from J, leaving 11 bases between. Germline CDR1 is MGHRA and CDR2 is YSYEKL. The CDR3 is made up of 13 amino acids. The CDR3 here is CASKGVGNQPQHF. Here the CDR3 DNA reads TGCGCCAGCAAGGGAGTTGGTAATCAGCCCCAGCATTTT.

The rearrangement joins TRBV4-2 to TRBJ2-3; 9 bases are a match to TRBD2. Germline V gene lookup returns CDR1 LGHNA and CDR2 YNFKEQ. CDR3 length: 17 amino acids. V gave up 1 base and J gave up 1 base; unmatched junction bases: 6. The CDR3 reads CASSQVGASGGTDTQYF. CDR3 bases: TGTGCCAGCAGCCAAGTTGGGGCTAGCGGGGGCACAGATACGCAGTATTTT.

This chain uses TRBV6-5 with TRBJ1-2; D possibly corresponds to TRBD1 (6 bases). The germline V gene has CDR1 MNHEY and CDR2 SVGAGI. Trimming removed 5 bases from V and 5 bases from J, with 12 bases in between. The CDR3 totals 13 residues. This chain's CDR3 is CASSPGTQYGYTF. The CDR3 nucleotides are TGTGCCAGCAGTCCCGGGACACAGTATGGCTACACCTTC.

This chain uses TRBV5-4 with TRBJ1-2; TRBD1 is a possible D gene (6 bases). V was cut by 5 bases and J by 4 bases, with 15 bases left in between. This CDR3 has 14 residues. CDR1 SGHNT and CDR2 YYREEE come from the germline V gene (reference sequence). Here the CDR3 reads CASRNRGQRYGYTF. The CDR3 DNA follows: TGTGCCAGCAGAAATCGAGGACAGCGCTATGGCTACACCTTC.

The chain is built from TRBV11-2 and TRBJ2-5; D is unresolved. Trimming left V 2 bases short and J 5 bases short, with 3 bases between. The CDR3 runs 11 residues. The germline V gene encodes CDR1 SGHAT and CDR2 FQNNGV. In DNA, the CDR3 is TGTGCCAGCAGCTTATATGAGACCCAGTACTTC. The encoded protein is CASSLYETQYF.